This passage covers 24 T cell receptor beta chains from one sample sequenced in a study of Graves' ophthalmopathy and Graves' hyperthyroidism. TCR beta CDR3 amplification used RNA transcripts. The first-round RT-PCR employed HTBI primers together with the Qiagen OneStep RT-PCR kit. A multiplex PCR was then performed as the second round. TCRdb independently ran MiXCR on the multiplex PCR reads; one entry per CDR3 protein. The sample shows a few hundred thousand distinct CDR3 sequences, about two fifths of them seen only once. The sequencing input was peripheral blood or thyroid tissue (not recorded which). Receptors originate from an adult man with Graves' hyperthyroidism.

The V and J genes are TRBV29-1 and TRBJ2-2, with D tentatively TRBD1 (6 bases). The CDR3 consists of 17 residues. Trimming cost V 7 bases and J 0 bases, with 21 bases left between them. Germline CDR1 reads SQVTM; CDR2 reads ANQGSEA. In DNA form, the CDR3 reads TGCAGCGCCGTCCTAGGGGGACGCCGGACGAACACCGGGGAGCTGTTTTTT. Translated, it gives CSAVLGGRRTNTGELFF.

This clonotype is classed as medium-sized. The chain combines TRBV2 with TRBJ1-5, with a possible D match to TRBD1 (5 bases). This CDR3 spans 13 amino acids. Germline lookup yields CDR1 SNHLY and CDR2 FYNNEI. The V end lost 3 bases, the J end lost 7 bases, and 10 bases lay between the germline ends. The DNA for the CDR3 is TGTGCCAGCAGTGAGGGGGGAGGCCAGCCCCAGCATTTT. It encodes CASSEGGGQPQHF.

This clonotype was recorded at least ten times. V usage is TRBV19 and J usage is TRBJ1-2; D unresolved. This CDR3 contains 12 residues. V was trimmed by 6 bases and J by 2 bases, leaving 7 bases between them. The germline gives CDR1 LNHDA, CDR2 SQIVND (reference sequence). This chain's CDR3 is CASRQQNYGYTF. In nucleotides, the CDR3 is TGTGCCAGTAGGCAGCAGAACTATGGCTACACCTTC.

This clonotype was recorded at least ten times. The genes are TRBV5-1 and TRBJ2-5, with 11 bases fitting TRBD2. V lost 4 bases and J lost 5; bases outside the gene matches: 7. This CDR3 has 15 residues. Per germline, CDR1 SGHRS and CDR2 YFSETQ. CDR3 DNA sequence: TGCGCCAGCAGCGGATTAGCGGGGGGGCATGAGACCCAGTACTTC. Encoded protein: CASSGLAGGHETQYF.

This clonotype was seen only a few times. The rearrangement links TRBV18 to TRBJ1-4; D is ambiguous. Germline loops: CDR1 KGHSH, CDR2 LQKENI. The CDR3 is made up of 12 amino acids. Trimming stripped 3 bases from V and 4 bases from J, with 3 bases between. This CDR3 is CASSPNNEKLFF. The CDR3 DNA reads TGTGCCAGCTCACCTAATAATGAAAAACTGTTTTTT.

This clonotype was picked up one time. The rearrangement uses TRBV15 and TRBJ2-5, with D uncertain. V was pared by 3 bases and J by 5 bases, with 10 bases between. Germline V gene data show CDR1 as LNHNV and CDR2 as YYDKDF (reference sequence). This CDR3 spans 13 amino acids. CDR3 sequence (DNA): TGTGCCACCAGCAGCGCAACGGTGGAGACCCAGTACTTC. Translating it yields CATSSATVETQYF.

This clonotype appeared once. The chain has TRBV7-9 and TRBJ2-3; TRBD2 matches 9 bases. Germline V gene data show CDR1 as SEHNR and CDR2 as FQNEAQ (reference sequence). This CDR3 has 16 residues. With V trimmed by 5 bases and J by 1 base, 7 bases remained unmatched. The DNA of the CDR3 is TGTGCCAGCAGCCAATATAGCGGGGGCCGCACAGATACGCAGTATTTT. This sequence encodes CASSQYSGGRTDTQYF.

This chain links TRBV10-3 with TRBJ2-5, with a weak D call TRBD2 (6 bases). This CDR3 has 15 residues. Trimming cost V 3 bases and J 3 bases, with 14 bases left between them. In germline, CDR1 is ENHRY, CDR2 SYGVKD. CDR3 loop: CAISDQDYPEETQYF. CDR3 sequence (DNA): TGTGCCATCAGTGATCAGGACTATCCAGAAGAGACCCAGTACTTC.

In its sample, this clonotype was seen many times. The DNA for the CDR3 is TGCGCCAGCAGCTTGGAGATGCTAGCGGGGATCACCGGGGAGCTGTTTTTT. It yields the protein CASSLEMLAGITGELFF. The chain has TRBV5-1 and TRBJ2-2; 9 positions match TRBD2. CDR3 length equals 17 residues. Germline CDR1 SGHRS, CDR2 YFSETQ. The junction had 7 bases not matched to a gene; V was cut back by 0 bases and J by 4 bases.

This clonotype was counted many times. As DNA, the CDR3 is TGCAGCGTTGGGGACGTCGGCAACTATGGCTACACCTTC. Its translation: CSVGDVGNYGYTF. V is TRBV29-1 and J is TRBJ1-2, with a possible D match to TRBD1 (5 bases). This CDR3 is built from 13 residues. The germline V gene has CDR1 SQVTM and CDR2 ANQGSEA. Deletions cut 4 bases from V and 2 bases from J, with 11 bases between.

This chain connects TRBV19 to TRBJ1-2, with D possibly being TRBD1 (6 bases). Trimming took off 5 bases at V and 4 bases at J, with 23 bases between the two ends. The CDR3 runs 17 residues. CDR1 and CDR2 (germline): LNHDA, SQIVND (reference sequence). DNA for the CDR3: TGTGCCAGTAGTCCTGACTACACCGGGGGCAGATCCTATGGCTACACCTTC. Translation: CASSPDYTGGRSYGYTF.

As to this clonotype: As the CDR3 is not closed by the conserved phenylalanine or tryptophan, this likely results from a read error. The chain is built from TRBV2 and TRBJ1-1; no clear D gene. Trimming cost V 8 bases and J 0 bases, with 10 bases left between them. Germline V gene sequence: CDR1 SNHLY, CDR2 FYNNEI. This CDR3 is 13 amino acids long. CDR3 bases: TGTGCCAGCGACGGACGGATGAACACTGAAGCTTTCTCT. Protein: CASDGRMNTEAFS.

The chain links TRBV7-2 to TRBJ1-2, with 7 bases identical to TRBD1. Trimming cost V 4 bases and J 1 base; bases outside gene matches: 6. The germline V gene has CDR1 SGHTA and CDR2 FQGNSA. The length of the CDR3 is 15 residues. The CDR3 loop is CASSSMTGLNYGYTF. The CDR3 nucleotides read TGTGCCAGCAGCTCGATGACAGGGCTTAACTATGGCTACACCTTC.

This clonotype showed up just a few times. The chain is built from TRBV20-1 and TRBJ2-7; perhaps D is TRBD1 or TRBD2 (6 bases each). Germline CDR1 and CDR2: DFQATT and SNEGSKA (reference sequence). The V end was cut by 0 bases, the J end by 3 bases, with 18 bases between. The CDR3 is 16 residues long. The CDR3 is CSARDLGGEGVYEQYF. In DNA form, the CDR3 reads TGCAGTGCTAGAGATCTCGGGGGCGAGGGGGTCTACGAGCAGTACTTC.

This chain uses TRBV29-1 with TRBJ1-4; a weak D match, TRBD1 (6 bases). Germline-derived CDR1 and CDR2 are SQVTM and ANQGSEA. This CDR3 has 12 residues. V was shortened by 4 bases and J by 6 bases, with 9 bases between the two germline ends. CDR3 sequence: CSVVQGYEKLFF. The CDR3 DNA reads as TGCAGCGTTGTACAGGGATATGAAAAACTGTTTTTT. Full variable domain (outside the CDR3, taken from reference TRBV29-1 and TRBJ1-4): SAVISQKPSRDICQRGTSLTIQCQVDSQVTMMFWYRQQPGQSLTLIATANQGSEATYESGFVIDKFPISRPNLTFSTLTVSNMSPEDSSIYLCSVVQGYEKLFFGSGTQLSVL.

The V gene is TRBV9, the J gene TRBJ2-3, with 8 bases matching TRBD2. Germline CDR1 and CDR2: SGDLS and YYNGEE. The CDR3 spans 18 residues. Trimming took 4 bases from V and 1 from J; bases not matched to a gene: 14. The CDR3 coding sequence is TGTGCCAGCAGCTTAGAAGGTTCCTGGCGGGAGGGCACAGATACGCAGTATTTT. Translating gives CASSLEGSWREGTDTQYF.

This clonotype appeared many times. The CDR3 is CASSYLGPQHF. CDR3 sequence (DNA): TGTGCCAGCAGTTACCTAGGGCCCCAGCATTTT. The chain has TRBV6-2 or TRBV6-3 and TRBJ1-5; D is ambiguous. Germline CDR1 is MNHEY and CDR2 is SVGEGT. Between the trimmed V and J ends, which lost 2 bases and 9 bases, there was a span of 5 bases. The CDR3 is made up of 11 amino acids.

The chain carries TRBV24-1 and TRBJ2-7; 9 nucleotides match TRBD1. CDR1 KGHDR and CDR2 SFDVKD come from the germline V gene. This CDR3 spans 15 amino acids. J lost 3 bases, V lost 4 bases, and 6 bases had no gene match. Written as DNA, the CDR3 is TGTGCCACCAGTGACGCGGGACAGGGCAGCTACGAGCAGTACTTC. Translated, it gives CATSDAGQGSYEQYF.

This clonotype came up a few times. The V call is TRBV28, the J call TRBJ2-7, with D perhaps assigned TRBD1 or TRBD2 (6 bases each). Germline values: CDR1 MDHEN, CDR2 SYDVKM. V was clipped by 5 bases and J by 1 base, with 15 bases between them. The CDR3 spans 15 residues. The CDR3 DNA follows: TGTGCCAGCAGTCTCCTCGGAGGGGGGTCCTACGAGCAGTACTTC. This translates into CASSLLGGGSYEQYF. Looking up the rest from reference TRBV28 and TRBJ2-7 gives the full variable domain: DVKVTQSSRYLVKRTGEKVFLECVQDMDHENMFWYRQDPGLGLRLIYFSYDVKMKEKGDIPEGYSVSREKKERFSLILESASTNQTSMYLCASSLLGGGSYEQYFGPGTRLTVT.

This clonotype came up a few times. The chain carries TRBV6-5 and TRBJ1-5, with 9 bases that match TRBD1. Trimming took 6 bases from V and 7 from J; bases not matched to a gene: 4. The length of the CDR3 is 13 residues. Germline V gives CDR1 MNHEY, CDR2 SVGAGI. In DNA form, the CDR3 reads TGTGCCAGCAGACAGGGGGCAGGGCAGCCCCAGCATTTT. Protein product: CASRQGAGQPQHF.

This clonotype was recorded a few times. The gene calls are TRBV10-3 and TRBJ2-7; 10 bases are shared with TRBD2. V trimming: 3 bases; J trimming: 0 bases; junction bases outside the gene matches: 5. This CDR3 contains 16 residues. Germline assignment: CDR1 ENHRY and CDR2 SYGVKD. The CDR3: CAISDVLAGISYEQYF. CDR3 sequence (DNA): TGTGCCATCAGTGACGTACTAGCGGGGATCTCCTACGAGCAGTACTTC.

This clonotype has more than one count but fewer than ten. A much larger clone sits a single nucleotide away, making a read error possible. The V call is TRBV12-3 or TRBV12-4, the J call TRBJ2-5, with 9 bases that match TRBD1. The CDR3 loop spans 14 amino acids. With 8 bases clipped from V and 9 bases from J, the junction kept 13 bases outside the gene matches. CDR3 nucleotides: TGTGCCAGCGGGTCACGGACAGGGGATCAGGCCCAGTACTTC. Its translation is CASGSRTGDQAQYF.

The genes are TRBV7-6 and TRBJ1-1; possible D gene TRBD1, 6 bases. The V end was cut by 2 bases, the J end by 2 bases, with 15 bases between. CDR1 is SGHVS and CDR2 is FNYEAQ in the germline V gene. The CDR3 contains 16 residues. CDR3 residues: CASSLNVPGTNTEAFF. As DNA, the CDR3 is TGTGCCAGCAGCTTAAACGTCCCTGGGACAAACACTGAAGCTTTCTTT.

This clonotype was detected ten times or more. The chain uses TRBV10-1 and TRBJ2-5; possibly TRBD2 for D (7 bases). The CDR3 is 16 residues long. Germline loops: CDR1 WNHNN, CDR2 SYGVQD (reference sequence). With 0 bases removed from V and 1 base from J, the gap between germline ends came to 12 bases. CDR3 sequence: CASSESGGPTQETQYF. DNA of the CDR3: TGCGCCAGCAGTGAGTCGGGGGGGCCTACCCAAGAGACCCAGTACTTC.